This T cell receptor beta chain came from a study of cytomegalovirus exposure and HLA in healthy donors. Study results and caveats: Many donors shared some public TCRs, even though most TCR sequences were rare.

For this clone: Its antigen remains unknown.

This donor has no recorded CMV serostatus. This CDR3 comprises 17 residues. The PCR was carried out with 60 Vbeta primers and 13 Jbeta primers. Sequencing used immunoSEQ multiplex PCR; TCRdb keeps in-frame clones, though not all of them. The sample carries approximately 140,000 clones, roughly three quarters recorded once. The sequenced sample was PBMCs. The V and J genes are TRBV21-1 and TRBJ1-1; the table assigns TRBD1, which was not confirmed against the DNA. TRBV21-1 counts as a pseudogene. The TCR originated in a human donor in good health. The CDR3 DNA reads as TGTGCCAGCAGCAAAGAGGGACAGGTGTGGCGGGGGACTGAAGCTTTCTTT. Its protein is CASSKEGQVWRGTEAFF.